Each of the 22 T cell receptor beta chains below was sequenced from the same sample in a study of Ad26.COV2.S vaccination and SARS-CoV-2 variants (dated by TCRdb to 2020 to 2022). The library was generated by the immunoSEQ multiplex PCR assay. Imported from immuneACCESS, the table was reduced by TCRdb to in-frame sequences with V and J called. These copies leave out some clones; in studies compared against another copy, an unresolved V gene accounts for under half, and the cause of the remainder is not known. Across this sample there are 510,000 or so clones, with 87% seen only once. The top ten clones comprise roughly 13% of the sample. The treatment or condition label, as the study defines it: some 20 received Ad26.COV2.S at low or high dose, single or two shots; 5 received placebo; per-sample allocation not given. Repertoires of vaccine and placebo recipients were sequenced from samples collected on day 63 after the first injection.

The input for sequencing was peripheral blood, taken in a trial of Ad26.COV2.S vaccine versus placebo. The receptors stem from a person aged 18 to 65 who received the Ad26.COV2.S COVID-19 vaccine or a placebo.

The rearrangement uses TRBV6-1 and TRBJ1-2, with D unresolved. The V gene lost 2 bases and the J gene lost 8 bases, with 9 bases spanning the gap. Germline lookup yields CDR1 MNHNS and CDR2 SASEGT. CDR3 length: 12 residues. Written as DNA, the CDR3 is TGTGCCAGCAGTGAAACCCTCCAGGGCTACACCTTC. This encodes CASSETLQGYTF.

A word on this clone: The sample has other DNA sequences that encode this CDR3 too. The chain has TRBV5-1 and TRBJ1-1, with 7 bases that match TRBD1. Germline assignment: CDR1 SGHRS and CDR2 YFSETQ. This CDR3 contains 14 residues. V shed 4 bases and J 1 base; nucleotides not matched to a gene: 4. CDR3 residues: CASSPGTANTEAFF. The CDR3 nucleotides are TGCGCCAGCAGCCCCGGGACAGCGAACACTGAAGCTTTCTTT.

The V call is TRBV30, the J call TRBJ1-2, with a weak D call TRBD1 (5 bases). Germline CDR1 and CDR2: GTSNPN and SVGIG (reference sequence). The CDR3 is 13 residues long. Trimming pared 3 bases from V and 8 bases from J, leaving 16 bases between. This CDR3 is CAWSRGGVGGYTF. The CDR3 nucleotides read TGTGCCTGGAGCCGCGGAGGGGTCGGAGGCTACACCTTC. Based on the CDR3 plus reference TRBV30 and TRBJ1-2, the full variable domain is SQTIHQWPATLVQPVGSPLSLECTVEGTSNPNLYWYRQAAGRGLQLLFYSVGIGQISSEVPQNLSASRPQDRQFILSSKKLLLSDSGFYLCAWSRGGVGGYTFGSGTRLTVV.

The chain recombines TRBV19 with TRBJ1-4, with a tentative D call TRBD1 (5 bases). Trimming pared 5 bases from V and 2 bases from J, leaving 27 bases between. The CDR3 is 20 residues long. The germline gives CDR1 LNHDA, CDR2 SQIVND (reference sequence). CDR3 sequence reads: CASSFPDQWGESFTNEKLFF. In DNA, the CDR3 is TGTGCCAGTAGTTTTCCCGACCAATGGGGGGAAAGTTTCACTAATGAAAAACTGTTTTTT. Looking up the rest from reference TRBV19 and TRBJ1-4 gives the full variable domain: DGGITQSPKYLFRKEGQNVTLSCEQNLNHDAMYWYRQDPGQGLRLIYYSQIVNDFQKGDIAEGYSVSREKKESFPLTVTSAQKNPTAFYLCASSFPDQWGESFTNEKLFFGSGTQLSVL.

This chain's CDR3 is CASSLIGGTGELFF. The CDR3 DNA reads TGTGCCAGCAGCTTAATAGGCGGGACCGGGGAGCTGTTTTTT. V usage is TRBV7-2 and J usage is TRBJ2-2, with D perhaps TRBD2 (5 bases). V was clipped by 2 bases and J by 5 bases, with 9 bases between them. Germline CDR1 reads SGHTA; CDR2 reads FQGNSA. The CDR3 has 14 amino acids.

The chain couples TRBV19 to TRBJ1-1, with D uncertain. Looked up from germline, CDR1 is LNHDA and CDR2 is SQIVND (reference sequence). V was pared by 0 bases and J by 5 bases, with 7 bases between. This CDR3 is built from 13 residues. The CDR3 loop reads CASSIEGRTEAFF. CDR3 nucleotide sequence: TGTGCCAGTAGTATAGAGGGCAGGACTGAAGCTTTCTTT.

The rearrangement uses TRBV4-2 and TRBJ2-1; TRBD2 aligns across 8 bases. Unmatched junction bases numbered 2, after V lost 1 base and J lost 9 bases. The CDR3 sequence is 13 residues long. Per the germline V gene, CDR1 is LGHNA and CDR2 is YNFKEQ. Here the CDR3 reads CASSQGREVEQFF. For the CDR3, the DNA is TGTGCCAGCAGCCAAGGGCGGGAGGTTGAGCAGTTCTTC.

V gene TRBV28 combines with J gene TRBJ2-7; either TRBD1 or TRBD2 may supply D (5 bases each). Germline lookup yields CDR1 MDHEN and CDR2 SYDVKM. The CDR3 is 15 amino acids. The V end was cut by 6 bases, the J end by 3 bases, with 18 bases between. For the CDR3, the DNA is TGTGCCAGCAGAGCCTTGGGGGAAGACAACTACGAGCAGTACTTC. Amino acids: CASRALGEDNYEQYF. The whole variable domain, remainder taken from reference TRBV28 and TRBJ2-7, is DVKVTQSSRYLVKRTGEKVFLECVQDMDHENMFWYRQDPGLGLRLIYFSYDVKMKEKGDIPEGYSVSREKKERFSLILESASTNQTSMYLCASRALGEDNYEQYFGPGTRLTVT.

This clone was seen only once. V usage is TRBV28 and J usage is TRBJ2-7; D might be TRBD1 (5 bases). The CDR3 is 14 amino acids. Germline V gene sequence: CDR1 MDHEN, CDR2 SYDVKM. The V end was cut by 3 bases, the J end by 3 bases, with 12 bases between. CDR3 sequence (DNA): TGTGCCAGCAGTTTCCAGGGTAGGAACTACGAGCAGTACTTC. Its protein is CASSFQGRNYEQYF.

J is TRBJ2-7 and V is TRBV6-4; 10 bases are shared with TRBD1. The CDR3 has 16 residues. Germline values: CDR1 MRHNA, CDR2 SNTAGT. V gave up 7 bases and J gave up 3 bases; unmatched junction bases: 12. CDR3 loop: CASTPMEGTGVYEQYF. The CDR3 DNA reads TGTGCCAGCACCCCCATGGAGGGGACAGGGGTCTACGAGCAGTACTTC.

The chain carries TRBV13 and TRBJ1-1; 8 positions match TRBD1. The CDR3 spans 15 residues. Trimming removed 8 bases from V and 6 bases from J; junction bases left unmatched: 14. Germline-derived CDR1 and CDR2 are PRHDT and FYEKMQ (reference sequence). The CDR3 DNA reads TGTGCCAGCCGGGACAGGAGGAAGAGTTTGGCTGAAGCTTTCTTT. Translating gives CASRDRRKSLAEAFF. Full variable domain (missing parts from reference TRBV13 and TRBJ1-1): AAGVIQSPRHLIKEKRETATLKCYPIPRHDTVYWYQQGPGQDPQFLISFYEKMQSDKGSIPDRFSAQQFSDYHSELNMSSLELGDSALYFCASRDRRKSLAEAFFGQGTRLTVV.

The chain uses TRBV5-1 and TRBJ2-1; D might be TRBD1 (6 bases). Trimming cost V 2 bases and J 0 bases, with 21 bases left between them. The CDR3 extends over 19 amino acids. Germline CDR1 and CDR2: SGHRS and YFSETQ. Written as DNA, the CDR3 is TGCGCCAGCAGCTTAAGGAGGACCTTGGGGGCGAGCTCCTACAATGAGCAGTTCTTC. Its protein is CASSLRRTLGASSYNEQFF.

The chain couples TRBV29-1 to TRBJ1-2, with 12 positions matching TRBD1. This CDR3 contains 12 residues. The germline gives CDR1 SQVTM, CDR2 ANQGSEA. Here the CDR3 DNA reads TGCAGTGGGACAGGGGGCGCGGGTGGCTACACCTTC. Translation gives CSGTGGAGGYTF. Full variable domain (missing parts from reference TRBV29-1 and TRBJ1-2): SAVISQKPSRDICQRGTSLTIQCQVDSQVTMMFWYRQQPGQSLTLIATANQGSEATYESGFVIDKFPISRPNLTFSTLTVSNMSPEDSSIYLCSGTGGAGGYTFGSGTRLTVV.

V is TRBV7-8 and J is TRBJ2-1; 8 bases are shared with TRBD1. The CDR3 has 13 amino acids. Germline CDR1 reads SGHVS; CDR2 reads FQNEAQ. Trimming removed 5 bases from V and 10 bases from J; junction bases left unmatched: 7. CDR3 residues: CASSQDRVQEQFF. CDR3 in DNA: TGTGCCAGCAGCCAGGACAGGGTTCAGGAGCAGTTCTTC.

The chain links TRBV4-3 to TRBJ1-4, with D uncertain. The germline V gene encodes CDR1 LGHNA and CDR2 YSLEER. Trimming removed 0 bases at V and 8 bases at J, with 7 bases between. The CDR3 consists of 13 residues. CDR3 coding DNA: TGCGCCAGCAGCCAAGAGTTTGAAGAAAAACTGTTTTTT. It is translated as CASSQEFEEKLFF.

V gene TRBV11-2 combines with J gene TRBJ1-1; D call uncertain. The CDR3 sequence is 14 residues long. Trimming stripped 5 bases from V and 5 bases from J, with 15 bases between. Germline CDR1 reads SGHAT; CDR2 reads FQNNGV. CDR3: CASSLGLPRTEAFF. In nucleotides, the CDR3 is TGTGCCAGCAGCCTAGGACTTCCTCGGACTGAAGCTTTCTTT.

This chain joins TRBV21-1 and TRBJ2-1; the D call TRBD2 from the table was never checked on the DNA. TRBV21-1 is an annotated pseudogene. The CDR3 is 19 residues long. Here the CDR3 reads CASSKALGTSGRTYNEQFF. Written as DNA, the CDR3 is TGTGCCAGCAGCAAAGCGCTTGGGACTAGCGGGAGGACCTACAATGAGCAGTTCTTC.

V gene TRBV9 combines with J gene TRBJ2-7; perhaps TRBD2 as D (5 bases). CDR1 and CDR2 from the germline V gene are SGDLS and YYNGEE. Trimming removed 4 bases at V and 6 bases at J, with 8 bases between. This CDR3 region has 11 residues. The chain's CDR3 is CASSSAGEQYF. The DNA of the CDR3 is TGTGCCAGCAGCAGTGCGGGCGAGCAGTACTTC.

In its sample, this clone was seen once. The rearrangement links TRBV9 to TRBJ1-1; tentative D call: TRBD1 (5 bases). V shed 4 bases and J shed 3 bases, with 28 bases lying between them. Germline-derived CDR1 and CDR2 are SGDLS and YYNGEE. This CDR3 region has 19 residues. The CDR3 here is CASSPPCGGKSLYYTEAFF. The CDR3, as DNA: TGTGCCAGCAGCCCCCCCTGTGGGGGGAAATCTCTATATTACACTGAAGCTTTCTTT.

The V gene is TRBV5-1, the J gene TRBJ2-5; D perhaps matches TRBD2 (5 bases). The CDR3 has 15 amino acids. V was pared by 1 base and J by 5 bases, with 15 bases between. Germline V gene data show CDR1 as SGHRS and CDR2 as YFSETQ. The CDR3 DNA reads TGCGCCAGCAGCTTGCCCACCGGGATGGACGAGACCCAGTACTTC. Translation gives CASSLPTGMDETQYF.

CDR3 coding DNA: TGCAGTGCCAGTAGCGTGCAAGGTTACAATGAGCAGTTCTTC. Translated, it gives CSASSVQGYNEQFF. The J gene is TRBJ2-1, the V gene TRBV20-1; D may be TRBD2 (5 bases). V lost 6 bases and J 4 bases, leaving 16 bases between the germline ends. Germline CDR1 is DFQATT and CDR2 is SNEGSKA (reference sequence). CDR3 length equals 14 residues.

This clone was detected only once. The chain joins TRBV2 to TRBJ2-2; 8 nucleotides agree with TRBD2. J gave up 8 bases and V 6 bases, and 11 bases lay outside the gene matches. This CDR3 has 15 amino acids. The germline V gene encodes CDR1 SNHLY and CDR2 FYNNEI. CDR3 amino acids: CASRPGLALTGELFF. Here the CDR3 DNA reads TGTGCCAGCAGACCCGGACTAGCCTTAACTGGGGAGCTGTTTTTT.